These 13 T cell receptor beta chains share one sample of origin, sequenced in a study of blood T cell repertoires in COVID-19 (dated by TCRdb to 2019 to 2021). The receptor library was made with the immunoSEQ multiplex PCR assay. TCRdb took over this immuneACCESS table, retaining in-frame rearrangements with V and J assigned. Such tables are incomplete; in checked studies, under half of the missing clones stem from an unresolved V gene, and the remainder is unexplained. The sample profile shows over 75,000 clones; around 78% of them were found once. More than 15% of the sample is in the top ten clones. Specimen: peripheral blood. The source is a human donor in a cohort sampled during active COVID-19.

The chain recombines TRBV7-9 with TRBJ2-1; D may be TRBD2 (5 bases). The CDR3 consists of 14 residues. Germline V CDR1 and CDR2: SEHNR, FQNEAQ (reference sequence). V dropped 11 bases and J dropped 2 bases, with 16 bases sitting between them. In DNA, the CDR3 is TGTGCCGAAAACGGAGGTTGGACCTACAATGAGCAGTTCTTC. Translated: CAENGGWTYNEQFF.

The count of this clone is one. V usage is TRBV7-8 and J usage is TRBJ2-1; tentatively, D is TRBD2 (5 bases). Germline CDR1 and CDR2: SGHVS and FQNEAQ. The CDR3 covers 11 residues. V gave up 5 bases and J gave up 9 bases, with 8 bases separating them. CDR3 amino acids: CASSPGGEQFF. The CDR3, as DNA: TGTGCCAGCAGCCCCGGAGGTGAGCAGTTCTTC.

There are a few counts of this clone. This chain connects TRBV5-1 to TRBJ2-3; possibly TRBD2 for D (5 bases). The CDR3 is 13 amino acids. Germline V CDR1 and CDR2: SGHRS, YFSETQ. Trimming shortened V by 0 bases and J by 3 bases, and 5 bases separated the two germline ends. The CDR3 coding sequence is TGCGCCAGCAGCTTGGCGGGGACAGATACGCAGTATTTT. As protein: CASSLAGTDTQYF.

This chain uses TRBV6-6 with TRBJ2-7, with TRBD1 matching 8 bases. V was pared by 8 bases and J by 3 bases, with 12 bases of the junction left unmatched. CDR3 length: 15 residues. Germline CDR1 is MNHNY and CDR2 is SVGAGI (reference sequence). The CDR3 bases are TGTGCCAGCTGCGCCTCCCCGGACAGGGACTACGAGCAGTACGTC. It specifies CASCASPDRDYEQYV.

The V gene is TRBV2, the J gene TRBJ2-1; 13 nucleotides align to TRBD2. The CDR3 contains 15 residues. In germline, CDR1 is SNHLY, CDR2 FYNNEI. V lost 10 bases, J lost 1 base, and 4 bases stayed unmatched. Here the CDR3 reads CAKLAGGPSYNEQFF. Here the CDR3 DNA reads TGTGCCAAACTAGCGGGGGGGCCATCCTACAATGAGCAGTTCTTC.

In its sample, this clone was seen a few times. The same CDR3 is also encoded by other DNA sequences in this sample. The chain recombines TRBV14 with TRBJ2-7; D perhaps matches TRBD1 (6 bases). Germline V gives CDR1 SGHDN, CDR2 FVKESK. The ends were cut back, 3 bases at V and 4 bases at J, with 7 bases in the middle. The length of the CDR3 is 12 residues. The DNA for the CDR3 is TGTGCCAGCAGCCAGGACAGTTACGAGCAGTACTTC. Translated: CASSQDSYEQYF.

This chain links TRBV10-3 with TRBJ2-2; D is possibly TRBD2 (6 bases). The germline gives CDR1 ENHRY, CDR2 SYGVKD. CDR3 length: 12 residues. V gave up 8 bases and J gave up 10 bases, with 14 bases separating them. CDR3 sequence (DNA): TGTGCCATCTCCCCGGGGCGGGAGGAGCTGTTTTTT. Translation: CAISPGREELFF.

The gene calls are TRBV27 and TRBJ2-7; D is uncertain. Germline V gives CDR1 MNHEY, CDR2 SMNVEV (reference sequence). The length of the CDR3 is 13 residues. With 3 bases removed from V and 1 base from J, the gap between germline ends came to 7 bases. CDR3 in amino acids: CASSFLESYEQYF. The CDR3 DNA reads as TGTGCCAGCAGTTTTTTGGAGTCCTACGAGCAGTACTTC.

J is TRBJ2-1 and V is TRBV3-1 (or the pseudogene TRBV3-2); 7 nucleotides agree with TRBD2. Trimming took 2 bases from V and 4 from J; bases not matched to a gene: 14. There are 18 residues in the CDR3. Germline CDR1 LGHDT, CDR2 YNNKEL (reference sequence). Here the CDR3 DNA reads TGTGCCAGCAGCCAACTCCCGTGGGGGGGGACTCCATACAATGAGCAGTTCTTC. Protein product: CASSQLPWGGTPYNEQFF.

The gene calls are TRBV7-9 and TRBJ2-5; TRBD1 matches 8 bases. The germline V gene encodes CDR1 SEHNR and CDR2 FQNEAQ (reference sequence). The CDR3 length is 16 residues. V lost 1 base, J lost 5 bases, and 9 bases stayed unmatched. The CDR3 region is CASSLVFRTGSETQYF. The CDR3 DNA reads TGTGCCAGCAGCTTAGTTTTCCGGACAGGGTCCGAGACCCAGTACTTC.

The chain has TRBV7-3 and TRBJ2-1, with TRBD2 matching 7 bases. CDR3 size: 14 residues. The V segment lost 5 bases and the J segment 7 bases; nucleotides outside the gene matches: 8. Germline assignment: CDR1 SGHTA and CDR2 FQGTGA. The CDR3 DNA is TGTGCCAGCAGCGGGAGGGACCGAGCGAATGAGCAGTTCTTC. Amino acid sequence: CASSGRDRANEQFF.

The rearrangement joins TRBV5-6 to TRBJ2-7; tentative D call: TRBD2 (6 bases). The CDR3 is 15 amino acids. CDR1 is SGHDT, CDR2 YYEEEE, per germline. Trimming took off 1 base at V and 0 bases at J, with 11 bases between the two ends. The DNA of the CDR3 is TGTGCCAGCAGCTTGTCGGGAGTTACCTCCTACGAGCAGTACTTC. It yields the protein CASSLSGVTSYEQYF.

This chain connects TRBV27 to TRBJ2-1, with D maybe TRBD2 (5 bases). The CDR3 contains 16 residues. V was shortened by 0 bases and J by 5 bases, with 14 bases between the two germline ends. Per germline, CDR1 MNHEY and CDR2 SMNVEV (reference sequence). This CDR3 is CASSLSPGSDHNEQFF. In nucleotides, the CDR3 is TGTGCCAGCAGTTTATCTCCGGGGTCTGACCACAATGAGCAGTTCTTC.